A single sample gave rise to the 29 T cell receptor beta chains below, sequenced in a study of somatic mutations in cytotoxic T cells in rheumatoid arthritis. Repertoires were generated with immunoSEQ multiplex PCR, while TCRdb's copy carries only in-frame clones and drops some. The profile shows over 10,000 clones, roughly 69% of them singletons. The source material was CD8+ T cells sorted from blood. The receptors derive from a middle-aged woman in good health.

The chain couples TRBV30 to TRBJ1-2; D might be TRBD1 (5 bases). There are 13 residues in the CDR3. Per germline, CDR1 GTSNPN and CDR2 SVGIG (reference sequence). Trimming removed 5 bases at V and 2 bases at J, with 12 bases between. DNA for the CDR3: TGTGCCTGGGAGGCGGGGGACAACTATGGCTACACCTTC. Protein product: CAWEAGDNYGYTF.

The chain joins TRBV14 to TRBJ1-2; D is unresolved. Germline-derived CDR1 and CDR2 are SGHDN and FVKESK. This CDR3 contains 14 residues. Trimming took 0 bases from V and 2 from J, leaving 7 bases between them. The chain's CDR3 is CASSQDELNYGYTF. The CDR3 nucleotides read TGTGCCAGCAGCCAAGATGAACTGAACTATGGCTACACCTTC.

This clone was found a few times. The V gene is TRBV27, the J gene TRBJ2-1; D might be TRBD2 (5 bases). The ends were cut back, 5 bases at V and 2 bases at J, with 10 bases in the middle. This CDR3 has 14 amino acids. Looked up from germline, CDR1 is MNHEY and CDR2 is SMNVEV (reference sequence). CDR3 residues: CASSPGVAYNEQFF. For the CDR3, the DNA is TGTGCCAGCAGTCCCGGGGTAGCCTACAATGAGCAGTTCTTC.

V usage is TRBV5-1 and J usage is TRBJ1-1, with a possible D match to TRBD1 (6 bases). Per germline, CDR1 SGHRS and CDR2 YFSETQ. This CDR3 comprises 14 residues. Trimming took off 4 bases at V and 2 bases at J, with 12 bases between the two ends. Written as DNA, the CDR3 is TGCGCCAGCAGCCTGAGGGACACCAACACTGAAGCTTTCTTT. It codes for CASSLRDTNTEAFF.

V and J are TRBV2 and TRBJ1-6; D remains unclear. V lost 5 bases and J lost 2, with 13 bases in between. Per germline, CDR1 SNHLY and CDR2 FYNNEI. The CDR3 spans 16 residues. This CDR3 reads CASSYTQQAYNSPLHF. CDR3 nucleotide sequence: TGTGCCAGCAGTTATACACAGCAGGCCTATAATTCACCCCTCCACTTT.

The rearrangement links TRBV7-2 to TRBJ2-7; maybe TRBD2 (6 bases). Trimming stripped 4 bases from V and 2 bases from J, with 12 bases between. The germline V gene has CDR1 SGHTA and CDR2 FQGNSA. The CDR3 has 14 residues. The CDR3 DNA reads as TGTGCCAGCAGCTGGGGCGGGACGGCCTACGAGCAGTACGTC. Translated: CASSWGGTAYEQYV.

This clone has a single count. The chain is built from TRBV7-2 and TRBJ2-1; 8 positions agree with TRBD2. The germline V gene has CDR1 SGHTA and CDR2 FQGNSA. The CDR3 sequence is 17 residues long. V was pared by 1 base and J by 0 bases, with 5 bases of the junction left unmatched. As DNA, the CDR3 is TGTGCCAGCAGCTTAGAAGCGGGAGCTTTCTCCTACAATGAGCAGTTCTTC. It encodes CASSLEAGAFSYNEQFF. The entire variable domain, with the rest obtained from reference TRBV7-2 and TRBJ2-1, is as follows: GAGVSQSPSNKVTEKGKDVELRCDPISGHTALYWYRQSLGQGLEFLIYFQGNSAPDKSGLPSDRFSAERTGGSVSTLTIQRTQQEDSAVYLCASSLEAGAFSYNEQFFGPGTRLTVL.

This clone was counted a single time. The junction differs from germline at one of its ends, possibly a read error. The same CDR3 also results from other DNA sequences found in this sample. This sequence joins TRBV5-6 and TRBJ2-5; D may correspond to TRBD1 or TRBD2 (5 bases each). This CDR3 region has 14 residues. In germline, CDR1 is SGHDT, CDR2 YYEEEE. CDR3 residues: CASSGPGLQETQYF. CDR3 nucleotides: TGCGCCAGCAGTGGGCCGGGGCTACAAGAGACCCAGTACTTC.

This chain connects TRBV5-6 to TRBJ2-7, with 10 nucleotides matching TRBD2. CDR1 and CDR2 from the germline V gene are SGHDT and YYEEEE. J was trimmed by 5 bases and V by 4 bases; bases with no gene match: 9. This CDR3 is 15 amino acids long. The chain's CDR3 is CASSQLWSGRDEQYF. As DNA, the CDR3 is TGTGCCAGCAGCCAGCTTTGGAGCGGGAGGGACGAGCAGTACTTC.

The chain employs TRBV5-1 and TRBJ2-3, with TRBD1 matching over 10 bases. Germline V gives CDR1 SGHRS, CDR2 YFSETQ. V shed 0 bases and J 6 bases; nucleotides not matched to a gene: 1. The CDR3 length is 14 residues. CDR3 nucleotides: TGCGCCAGCAGCTTGGGACAGGGGGCGGATACGCAGTATTTT. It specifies CASSLGQGADTQYF. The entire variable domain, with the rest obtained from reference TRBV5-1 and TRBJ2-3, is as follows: KAGVTQTPRYLIKTRGQQVTLSCSPISGHRSVSWYQQTPGQGLQFLFEYFSETQRNKGNFPGRFSGRQFSNSRSEMNVSTLELGDSALYLCASSLGQGADTQYFGPGTRLTVL.

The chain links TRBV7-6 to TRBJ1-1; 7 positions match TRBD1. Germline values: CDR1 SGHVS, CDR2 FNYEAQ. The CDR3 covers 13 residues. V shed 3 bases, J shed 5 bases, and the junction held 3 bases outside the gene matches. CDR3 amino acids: CASSFTGETEAFF. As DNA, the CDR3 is TGTGCCAGCAGCTTCACAGGGGAGACTGAAGCTTTCTTT.

The CDR3 region is CASSQGVTGGQENTIYF. CDR3 nucleotide sequence: TGCGCCAGCAGCCAAGGGGTAACAGGGGGCCAAGAAAACACCATATATTTT. This chain uses TRBV4-1 with TRBJ1-3; 9 nucleotides agree with TRBD1. The CDR3 is made up of 17 amino acids. In germline, CDR1 is MGHRA, CDR2 YSYEKL. The trim removed 1 base at V and 6 bases at J, leaving 10 bases unmatched.

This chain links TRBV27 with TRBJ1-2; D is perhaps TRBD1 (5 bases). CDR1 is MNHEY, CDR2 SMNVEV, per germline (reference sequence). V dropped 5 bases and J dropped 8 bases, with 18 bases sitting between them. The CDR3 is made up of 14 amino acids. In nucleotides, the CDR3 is TGTGCCAGCAGTCCGACGCTCAGGGTGGTGGGCTACACCTTC. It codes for CASSPTLRVVGYTF.

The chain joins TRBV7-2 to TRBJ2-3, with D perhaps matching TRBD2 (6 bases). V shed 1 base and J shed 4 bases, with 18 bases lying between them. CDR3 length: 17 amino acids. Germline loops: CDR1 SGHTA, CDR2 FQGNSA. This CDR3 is CASSLVPLALGADTQYF. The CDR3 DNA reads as TGTGCCAGCAGCTTAGTTCCTCTAGCGCTCGGTGCAGATACGCAGTATTTT.

This chain's CDR3 is CASSFPPGAVNEKLFF. DNA for the CDR3: TGTGCCAGCAGTTTTCCTCCCGGGGCGGTTAATGAAAAACTGTTTTTT. The chain joins TRBV6-5 to TRBJ1-4; a possible D gene is TRBD1 (5 bases). Deletions cut 4 bases from V and 4 bases from J, with 16 bases between. The CDR3 totals 16 residues. The germline CDR1 and CDR2 sequences are MNHEY and SVGAGI.

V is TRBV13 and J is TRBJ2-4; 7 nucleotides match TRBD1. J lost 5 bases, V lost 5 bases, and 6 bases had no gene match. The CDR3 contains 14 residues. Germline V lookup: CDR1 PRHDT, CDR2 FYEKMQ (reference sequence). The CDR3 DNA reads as TGTGCCAGCAGCCCCCGACAGGGAGAAAACATTCAGTACTTC. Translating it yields CASSPRQGENIQYF.

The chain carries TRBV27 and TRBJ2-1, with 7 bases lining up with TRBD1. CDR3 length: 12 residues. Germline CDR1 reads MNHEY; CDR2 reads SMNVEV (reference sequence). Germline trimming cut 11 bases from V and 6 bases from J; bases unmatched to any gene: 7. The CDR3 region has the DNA TGTGCCGCCCAGGGACAGTCCAATGAGCAGTTCTTC. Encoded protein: CAAQGQSNEQFF.

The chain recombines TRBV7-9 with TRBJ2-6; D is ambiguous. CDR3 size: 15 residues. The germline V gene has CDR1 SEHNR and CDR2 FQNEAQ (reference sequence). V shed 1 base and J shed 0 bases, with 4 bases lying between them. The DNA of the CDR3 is TGTGCCAGCAGCTTAGTGGGCTCTGGGGCCAACGTCCTGACTTTC. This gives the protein CASSLVGSGANVLTF.

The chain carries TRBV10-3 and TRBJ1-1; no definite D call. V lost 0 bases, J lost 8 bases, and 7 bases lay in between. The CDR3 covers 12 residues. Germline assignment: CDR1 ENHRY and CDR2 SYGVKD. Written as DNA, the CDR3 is TGTGCCATCAGTGAGTCTAGCGGAGAAGCTTTCTTT. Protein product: CAISESSGEAFF.

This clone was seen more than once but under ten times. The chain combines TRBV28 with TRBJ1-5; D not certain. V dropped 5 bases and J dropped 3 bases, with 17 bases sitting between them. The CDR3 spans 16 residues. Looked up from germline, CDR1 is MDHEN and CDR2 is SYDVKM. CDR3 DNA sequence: TGTGCCAGCAGTCCAATCCTAGTTAGAAACAATCAGCCCCAGCATTTT. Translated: CASSPILVRNNQPQHF.

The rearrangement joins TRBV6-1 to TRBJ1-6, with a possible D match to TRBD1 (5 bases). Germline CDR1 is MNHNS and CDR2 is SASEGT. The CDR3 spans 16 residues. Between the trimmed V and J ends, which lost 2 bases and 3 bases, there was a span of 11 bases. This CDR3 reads CASSERGSNYNSPLHF. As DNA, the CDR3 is TGTGCCAGCAGTGAACGGGGGAGTAACTATAATTCACCCCTCCACTTT.

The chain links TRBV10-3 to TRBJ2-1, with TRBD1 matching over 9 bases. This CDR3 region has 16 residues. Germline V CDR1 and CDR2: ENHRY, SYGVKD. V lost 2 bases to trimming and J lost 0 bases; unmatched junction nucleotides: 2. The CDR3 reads CAISEGTGSSYNEQFF. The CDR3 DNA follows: TGTGCCATCAGTGAGGGGACAGGGAGCTCCTACAATGAGCAGTTCTTC.

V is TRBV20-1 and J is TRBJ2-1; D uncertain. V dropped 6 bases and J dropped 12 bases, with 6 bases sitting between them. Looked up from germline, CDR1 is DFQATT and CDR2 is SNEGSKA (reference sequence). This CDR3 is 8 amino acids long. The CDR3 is CSAGPQFF. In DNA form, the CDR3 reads TGCAGTGCCGGGCCGCAGTTCTTC.

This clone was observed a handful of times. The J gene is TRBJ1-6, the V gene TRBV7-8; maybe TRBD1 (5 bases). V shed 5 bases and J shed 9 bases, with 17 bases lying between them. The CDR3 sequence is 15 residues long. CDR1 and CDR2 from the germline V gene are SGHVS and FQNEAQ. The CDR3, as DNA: TGTGCCAGCAGCCACACAGGAGGGGCGAGTTCACCCCTCCACTTT. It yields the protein CASSHTGGASSPLHF.

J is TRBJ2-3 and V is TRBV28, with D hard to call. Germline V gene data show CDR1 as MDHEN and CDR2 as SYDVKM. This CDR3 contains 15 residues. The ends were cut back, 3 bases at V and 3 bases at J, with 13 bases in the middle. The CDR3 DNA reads TGTGCCAGCAGTTTGATTAGTGGTAGGACAGATACGCAGTATTTT. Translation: CASSLISGRTDTQYF.

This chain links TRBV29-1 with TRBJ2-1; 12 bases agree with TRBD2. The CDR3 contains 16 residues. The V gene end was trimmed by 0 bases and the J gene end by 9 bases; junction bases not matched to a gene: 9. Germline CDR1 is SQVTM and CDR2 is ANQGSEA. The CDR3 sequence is CSVEEWKTSGSGEQFF. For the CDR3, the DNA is TGCAGCGTTGAAGAGTGGAAGACTAGCGGGAGTGGTGAGCAGTTCTTC.

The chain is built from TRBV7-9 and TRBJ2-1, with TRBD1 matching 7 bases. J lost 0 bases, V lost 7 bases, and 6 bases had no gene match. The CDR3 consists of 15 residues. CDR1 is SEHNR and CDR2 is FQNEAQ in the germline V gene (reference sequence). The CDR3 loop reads CASIPDRSSYNEQFF. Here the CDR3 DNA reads TGTGCCAGCATCCCGGACAGGAGCTCCTACAATGAGCAGTTCTTC.

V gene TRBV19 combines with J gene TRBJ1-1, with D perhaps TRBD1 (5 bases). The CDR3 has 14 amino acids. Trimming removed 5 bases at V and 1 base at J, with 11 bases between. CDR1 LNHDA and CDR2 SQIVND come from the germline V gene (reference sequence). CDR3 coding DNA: TGTGCCAGTAGTCCCACGGGGGGGAACACTGAAGCTTTCTTT. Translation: CASSPTGGNTEAFF.

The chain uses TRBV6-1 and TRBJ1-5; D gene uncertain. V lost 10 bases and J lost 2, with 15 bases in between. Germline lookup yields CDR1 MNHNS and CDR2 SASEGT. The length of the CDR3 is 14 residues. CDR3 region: CATQSLVGNQPQHF. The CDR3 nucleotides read TGTGCCACCCAATCCCTAGTGGGCAATCAGCCCCAGCATTTT.